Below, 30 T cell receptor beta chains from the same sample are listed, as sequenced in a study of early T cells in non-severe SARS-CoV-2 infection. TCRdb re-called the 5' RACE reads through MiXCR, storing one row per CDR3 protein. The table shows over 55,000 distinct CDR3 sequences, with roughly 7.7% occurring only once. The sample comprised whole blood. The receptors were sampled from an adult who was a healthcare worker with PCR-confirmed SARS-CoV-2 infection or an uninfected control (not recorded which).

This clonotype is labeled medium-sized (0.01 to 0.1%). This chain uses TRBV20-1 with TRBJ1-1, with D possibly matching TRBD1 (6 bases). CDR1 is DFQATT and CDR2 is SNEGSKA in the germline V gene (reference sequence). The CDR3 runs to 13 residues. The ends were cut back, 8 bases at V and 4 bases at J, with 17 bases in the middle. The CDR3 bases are TGCAGTTCCTTAGGGGGGGCCGGCACTGAAGCTTTCTTT. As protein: CSSLGGAGTEAFF.

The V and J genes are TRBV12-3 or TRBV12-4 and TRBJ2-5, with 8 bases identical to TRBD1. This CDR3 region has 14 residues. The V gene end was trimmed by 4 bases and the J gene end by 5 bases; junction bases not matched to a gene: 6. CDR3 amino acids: CASSSRTGMETQYF. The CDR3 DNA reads TGTGCCAGCAGTTCCCGGACAGGGATGGAGACCCAGTACTTC.

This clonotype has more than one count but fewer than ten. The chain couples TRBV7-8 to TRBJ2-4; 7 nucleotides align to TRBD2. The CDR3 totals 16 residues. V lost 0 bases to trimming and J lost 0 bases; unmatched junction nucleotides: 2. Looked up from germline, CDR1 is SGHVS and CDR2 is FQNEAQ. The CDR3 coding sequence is TGTGCCAGCAGCTTAGCAGCGGGATTAGCCAAAAACATTCAGTACTTC. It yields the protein CASSLAAGLAKNIQYF.

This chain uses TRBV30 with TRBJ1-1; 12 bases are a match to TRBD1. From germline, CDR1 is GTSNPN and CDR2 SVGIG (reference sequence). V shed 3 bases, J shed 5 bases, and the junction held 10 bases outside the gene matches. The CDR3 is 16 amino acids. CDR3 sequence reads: CAWRPGQGAFGTEAFF. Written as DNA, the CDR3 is TGTGCCTGGAGGCCGGGACAGGGGGCGTTCGGGACTGAAGCTTTCTTT. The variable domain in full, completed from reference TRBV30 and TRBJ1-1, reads SQTIHQWPATLVQPVGSPLSLECTVEGTSNPNLYWYRQAAGRGLQLLFYSVGIGQISSEVPQNLSASRPQDRQFILSSKKLLLSDSGFYLCAWRPGQGAFGTEAFFGQGTRLTVV.

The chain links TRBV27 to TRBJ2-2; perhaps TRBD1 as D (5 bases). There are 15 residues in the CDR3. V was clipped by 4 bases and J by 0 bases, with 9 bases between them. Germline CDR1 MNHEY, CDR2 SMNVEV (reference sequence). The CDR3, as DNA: TGTGCCAGCAGTTATCTAGGGGCGAACACCGGGGAGCTGTTTTTT. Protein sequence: CASSYLGANTGELFF.

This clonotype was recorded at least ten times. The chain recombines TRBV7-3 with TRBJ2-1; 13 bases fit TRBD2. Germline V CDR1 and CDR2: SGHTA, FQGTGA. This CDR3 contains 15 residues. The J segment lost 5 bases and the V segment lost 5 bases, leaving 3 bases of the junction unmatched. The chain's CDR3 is CASSQGLAGNNEQFF. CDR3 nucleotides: TGTGCCAGCAGCCAGGGACTAGCGGGAAACAATGAGCAGTTCTTC.

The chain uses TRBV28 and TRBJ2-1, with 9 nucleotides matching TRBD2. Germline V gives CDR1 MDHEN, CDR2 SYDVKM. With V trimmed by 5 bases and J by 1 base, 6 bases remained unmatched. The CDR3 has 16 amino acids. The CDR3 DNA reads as TGTGCCAGCAGTGACTCTAGCGGGGTTTCCTACAATGAGCAGTTCTTC. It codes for CASSDSSGVSYNEQFF.

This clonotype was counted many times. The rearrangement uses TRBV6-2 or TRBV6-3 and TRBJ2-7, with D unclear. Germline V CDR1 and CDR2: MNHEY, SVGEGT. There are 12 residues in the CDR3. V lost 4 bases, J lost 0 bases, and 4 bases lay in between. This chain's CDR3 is CASSSSSYEQYF. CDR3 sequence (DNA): TGTGCCAGCAGTTCGAGCTCCTACGAGCAGTACTTC.

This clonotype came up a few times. DNA for the CDR3: TGTGCCTGCTCGGGACTAGCGGCCTACAATGAGCAGTTCTTC. Translation: CACSGLAAYNEQFF. V is TRBV30 and J is TRBJ2-1; TRBD2 matches at 11 bases. The V gene end was trimmed by 6 bases and the J gene end by 2 bases; junction bases not matched to a gene: 3. Germline loops: CDR1 GTSNPN, CDR2 SVGIG (reference sequence). The length of the CDR3 is 14 residues.

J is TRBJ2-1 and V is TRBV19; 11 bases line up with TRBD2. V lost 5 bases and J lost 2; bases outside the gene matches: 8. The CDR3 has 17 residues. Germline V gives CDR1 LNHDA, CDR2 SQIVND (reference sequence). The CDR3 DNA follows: TGTGCCAGTAGTCTTTTGACTAGCGGGGACCCCTACAATGAGCAGTTCTTC. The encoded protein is CASSLLTSGDPYNEQFF.

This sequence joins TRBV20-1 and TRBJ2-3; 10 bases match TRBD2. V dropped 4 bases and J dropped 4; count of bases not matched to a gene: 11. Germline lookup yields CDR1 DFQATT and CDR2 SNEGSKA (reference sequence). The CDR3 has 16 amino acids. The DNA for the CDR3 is TGCAGTGCTACGTGGGCCAGCGGGAGGGAATCAGATACGCAGTATTTT. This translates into CSATWASGRESDTQYF.

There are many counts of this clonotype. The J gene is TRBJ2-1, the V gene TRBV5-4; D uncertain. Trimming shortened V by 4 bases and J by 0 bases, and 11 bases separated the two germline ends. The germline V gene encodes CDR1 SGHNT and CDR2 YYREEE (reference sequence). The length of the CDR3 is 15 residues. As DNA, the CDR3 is TGTGCCAGCAGCCGAGACTCTCGCTCCTACAATGAGCAGTTCTTC. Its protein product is CASSRDSRSYNEQFF.

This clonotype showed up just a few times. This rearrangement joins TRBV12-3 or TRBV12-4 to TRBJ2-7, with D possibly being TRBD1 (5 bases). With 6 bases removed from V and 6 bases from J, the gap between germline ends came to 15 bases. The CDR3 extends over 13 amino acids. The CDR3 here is CASRRGPASEQYF. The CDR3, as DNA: TGTGCCAGCAGAAGGGGCCCCGCCAGCGAGCAGTACTTC.

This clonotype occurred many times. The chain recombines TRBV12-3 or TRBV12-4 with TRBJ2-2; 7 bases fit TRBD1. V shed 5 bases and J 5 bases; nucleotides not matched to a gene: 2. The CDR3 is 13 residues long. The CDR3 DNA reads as TGTGCCAGCAGTACAGGGGAGACCGGGGAGCTGTTTTTT. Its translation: CASSTGETGELFF.

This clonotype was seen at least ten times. The CDR3: CSVWTGTSNGYTF. The CDR3 coding sequence is TGCAGCGTTTGGACAGGAACCTCGAATGGCTACACCTTC. J is TRBJ1-2 and V is TRBV29-1; 7 bases map to TRBD1. V was clipped by 5 bases and J by 6 bases; unmatched bases: 9. Germline V gives CDR1 SQVTM, CDR2 ANQGSEA. The CDR3 spans 13 residues.

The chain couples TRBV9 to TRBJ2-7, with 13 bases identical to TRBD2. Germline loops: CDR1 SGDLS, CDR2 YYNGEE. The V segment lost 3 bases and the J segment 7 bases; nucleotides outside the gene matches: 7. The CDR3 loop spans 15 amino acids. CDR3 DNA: TGTGCCAGCAGCGCCGGACTAGCGGGAGCTCTGGAGCAGTACTTC. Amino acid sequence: CASSAGLAGALEQYF.

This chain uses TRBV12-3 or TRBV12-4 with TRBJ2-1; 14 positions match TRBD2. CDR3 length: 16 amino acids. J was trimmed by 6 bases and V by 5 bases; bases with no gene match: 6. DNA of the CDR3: TGTGCCAGCAGTCAGACTAGCGGGAGGGCTTTCAATGAGCAGTTCTTC. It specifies CASSQTSGRAFNEQFF.

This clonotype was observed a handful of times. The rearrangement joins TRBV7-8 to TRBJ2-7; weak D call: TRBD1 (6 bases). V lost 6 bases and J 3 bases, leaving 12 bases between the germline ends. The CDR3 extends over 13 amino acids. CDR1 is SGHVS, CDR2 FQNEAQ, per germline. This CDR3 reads CASRSDSNYEQYF. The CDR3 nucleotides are TGTGCCAGCAGGTCGGACAGTAACTACGAGCAGTACTTC.

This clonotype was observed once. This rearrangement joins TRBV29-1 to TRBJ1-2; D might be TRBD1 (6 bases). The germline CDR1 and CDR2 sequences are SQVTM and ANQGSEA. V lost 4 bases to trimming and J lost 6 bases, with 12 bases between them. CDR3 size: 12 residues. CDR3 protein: CSVGTGMDGYTF. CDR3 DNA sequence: TGCAGCGTTGGAACAGGGATGGATGGCTACACCTTC.

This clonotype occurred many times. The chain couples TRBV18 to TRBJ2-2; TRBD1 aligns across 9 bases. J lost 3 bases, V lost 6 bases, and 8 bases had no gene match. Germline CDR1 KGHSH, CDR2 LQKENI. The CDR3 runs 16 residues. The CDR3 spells CASSTKRTGDTGELFF. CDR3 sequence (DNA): TGTGCCAGCTCGACCAAGAGGACAGGGGACACCGGGGAGCTGTTTTTT.

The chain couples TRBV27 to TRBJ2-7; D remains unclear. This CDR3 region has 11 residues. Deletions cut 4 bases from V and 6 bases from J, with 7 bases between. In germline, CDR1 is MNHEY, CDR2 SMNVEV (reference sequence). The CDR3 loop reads CASSSRSEQYF. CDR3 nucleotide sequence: TGTGCCAGCAGTTCAAGGAGCGAGCAGTACTTC.

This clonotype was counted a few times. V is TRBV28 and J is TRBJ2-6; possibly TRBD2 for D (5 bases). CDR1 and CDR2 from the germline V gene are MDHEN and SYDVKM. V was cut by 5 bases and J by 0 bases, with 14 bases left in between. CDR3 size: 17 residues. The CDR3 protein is CASSPYDGVSGANVLTF. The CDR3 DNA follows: TGTGCCAGCAGTCCCTACGACGGGGTCTCTGGGGCCAACGTCCTGACTTTC.

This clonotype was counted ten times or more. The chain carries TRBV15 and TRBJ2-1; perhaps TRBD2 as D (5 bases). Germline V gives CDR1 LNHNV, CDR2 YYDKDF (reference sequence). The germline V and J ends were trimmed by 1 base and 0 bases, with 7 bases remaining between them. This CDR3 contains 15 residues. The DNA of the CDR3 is TGTGCCACCAGCAGAGGAGGGAGCTCCTACAATGAGCAGTTCTTC. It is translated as CATSRGGSSYNEQFF. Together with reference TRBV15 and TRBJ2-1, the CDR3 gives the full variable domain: DAMVIQNPRYQVTQFGKPVTLSCSQTLNHNVMYWYQQKSSQAPKLLFHYYDKDFNNEADTPDNFQSRRPNTSFCFLDIRSPGLGDTAMYLCATSRGGSSYNEQFFGPGTRLTVL.

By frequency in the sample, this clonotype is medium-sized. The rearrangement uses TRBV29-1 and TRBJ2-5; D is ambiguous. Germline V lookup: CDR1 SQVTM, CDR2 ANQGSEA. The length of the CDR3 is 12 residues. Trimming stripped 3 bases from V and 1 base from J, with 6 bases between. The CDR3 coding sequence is TGCAGCGTTGATGGCAGCCAAGAGACCCAGTACTTC. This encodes CSVDGSQETQYF.

This CDR3 reads CASSIGPYFATQYF. The CDR3 bases are TGTGCCAGTAGTATAGGGCCCTACTTTGCGACCCAGTACTTC. The rearrangement links TRBV19 to TRBJ2-5; D is unclear. CDR1 is LNHDA and CDR2 is SQIVND in the germline V gene (reference sequence). The CDR3 spans 14 residues. Trimming left V 1 base short and J 7 bases short, with 13 bases between.

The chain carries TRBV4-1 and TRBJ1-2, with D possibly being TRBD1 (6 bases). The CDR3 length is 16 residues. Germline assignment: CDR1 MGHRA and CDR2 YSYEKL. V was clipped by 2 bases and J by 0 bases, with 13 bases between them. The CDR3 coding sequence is TGCGCCAGCAGCCAACTTACCGGGACAACTAACTATGGCTACACCTTC. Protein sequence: CASSQLTGTTNYGYTF.

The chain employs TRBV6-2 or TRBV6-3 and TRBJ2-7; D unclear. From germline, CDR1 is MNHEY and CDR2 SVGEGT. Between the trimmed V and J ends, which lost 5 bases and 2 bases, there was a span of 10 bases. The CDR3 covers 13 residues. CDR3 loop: CASSRMHPYEQYF. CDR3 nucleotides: TGTGCCAGCAGTCGCATGCACCCCTACGAGCAGTACTTC.

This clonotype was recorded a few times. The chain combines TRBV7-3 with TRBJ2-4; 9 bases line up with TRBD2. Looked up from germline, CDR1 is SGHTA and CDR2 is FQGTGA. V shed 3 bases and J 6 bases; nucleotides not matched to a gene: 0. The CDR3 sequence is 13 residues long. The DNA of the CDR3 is TGTGCCAGCAGCTTGACTAGCGGAAACATTCAGTACTTC. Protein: CASSLTSGNIQYF. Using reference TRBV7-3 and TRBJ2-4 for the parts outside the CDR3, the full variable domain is GAGVSQTPSNKVTEKGKYVELRCDPISGHTALYWYRQSLGQGPEFLIYFQGTGAADDSGLPNDRFFAVRPEGSVSTLKIQRTERGDSAVYLCASSLTSGNIQYFGAGTRLSVL.

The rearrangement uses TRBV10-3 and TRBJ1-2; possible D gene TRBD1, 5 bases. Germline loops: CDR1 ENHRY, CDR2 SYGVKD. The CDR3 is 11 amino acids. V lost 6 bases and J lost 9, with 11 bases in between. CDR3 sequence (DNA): TGTGCCATCAGCAACGGGGGTAGCTACACCTTC. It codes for CAISNGGSYTF.

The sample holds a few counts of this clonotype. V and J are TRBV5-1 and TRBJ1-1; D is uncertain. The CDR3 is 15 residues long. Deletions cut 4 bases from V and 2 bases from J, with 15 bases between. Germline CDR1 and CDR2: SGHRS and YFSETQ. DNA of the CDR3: TGCGCCAGCAGCGTAGTCGAAGGATATAACACTGAAGCTTTCTTT. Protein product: CASSVVEGYNTEAFF.